The rows below give T cell receptor beta chains drawn from one sample of a study of T cell repertoires in cytomegalovirus infection. From the reads, TCRdb called clonotypes with MiXCR, one entry per CDR3 protein. The table includes about 140,000 distinct CDR3 sequences, about 6% detected once. The sample was PBMCs. Receptor source: a human donor in good health (CMV status not recorded). Some clones in this sample may be carry-over from other donors' samples. CDR3s include the opening cysteine and the closing phenylalanine or tryptophan.

V,CDR3
TRBV14,CASSGGYEQYF
TRBV6-2/TRBV6-3,CASSYVRANVLTF
TRBV7-2,CASSADRPSSTDTQYF
TRBV3-1,CASTLRGASSSYNSPLHF
TRBV5-6,CASSLGAGSTDTQYF
TRBV7-2,CASSLVGTSGYNEQFF
TRBV20-1,CSARLTGGGEQYF
TRBV12-3/TRBV12-4,CASTQAGRGSQPQHF
TRBV7-3,CASSPIQGGEQYF
TRBV7-2,CASSLPTGKGGYTF
TRBV20-1,CSAWTGLTEAFF
TRBV7-2,CASSLGGSTGSFGAFF
TRBV7-2,CASSWLGGAGRGPADTQYF